Listed here is a single T cell receptor beta chain. The antigen remains undetermined. Treatment defined: about 20 received Ad26.COV2.S at low or high dose, single or two shots; a few received placebo; per-sample allocation not given. Repertoires come from day 63 after the first vaccine or placebo injection. This adult donor, from Boston, was 18-55 years old. Ad26 vector vaccine expressed Wuhan-strain SARS-CoV-2 spike. The table came from immunoSEQ multiplex PCR; TCRdb's copy has only in-frame clones and leaves some out. This table has fewer than 500,000 clones, less than 95% appearing once. Germline V gene lookup returns CDR1 SGHTA and CDR2 FQGNSA. V trimming: 3 bases; J trimming: 1 base; junction bases outside the gene matches: 1. The CDR3 sequence is 14 residues long. The source of the sample is a study of Ad26.COV2.S vaccination and SARS-CoV-2 variants. Study observations and caveats: The TCR breadth and depth analyses may have understated or missed part of the total T cell responses. Vaccinated individuals (as opposed to placebo recipients) had higher spike-specific TCR breadth.

The clonotype originates from a person between 18 and 60 years old who received the Ad26.COV2.S COVID-19 vaccine or a placebo. V is TRBV7-2 and J is TRBJ2-3, with TRBD2 identical over 7 bases. Sequenced material: peripheral blood, taken in a trial of Ad26.COV2.S vaccine versus placebo. The CDR3 DNA sequence: TGTGCCAGCAGCTTCACTAGCGGCACAGATACGCAGTATTTT. This translates into CASSFTSGTDTQYF.